This entry lists 11 T cell receptor beta chains sequenced from one sample in a study of T-cell reconstitution after alpha-beta-depleted transplantation in children. As it was prepared, the TCRbeta library received unique molecular identifiers. TCRdb processed the PCR reads anew with MiXCR; each CDR3 protein has one entry. Here the sample spans 500,000 to 600,000 distinct CDR3 sequences, 32% being singletons. Sequenced here: PBMCs from the stem cell graft donor, sampled from the stem cell graft. The receptors come from a human donor who donated a stem cell graft to a child with aplastic anemia.

V and J are TRBV4-3 and TRBJ2-2; the match to TRBD2 covers 12 bases. Germline loops: CDR1 LGHNA, CDR2 YSLEER. This CDR3 has 18 residues. The J segment lost 2 bases and the V segment lost 4 bases, leaving 8 bases of the junction unmatched. CDR3 protein: CASSPYLAGGPNTGELFF. CDR3 sequence (DNA): TGCGCCAGCAGCCCGTACCTAGCGGGAGGGCCAAACACCGGGGAGCTGTTTTTT.

The rearrangement uses TRBV28 and TRBJ2-7, with D perhaps TRBD2 (5 bases). V was trimmed by 2 bases and J by 5 bases, leaving 22 bases between them. The V gene's germline CDR1 is MDHEN and CDR2 SYDVKM. The CDR3 consists of 17 residues. This CDR3 is CASSLPSGITSPNEQYF. The CDR3 nucleotides are TGTGCCAGCAGTTTACCCTCCGGGATTACATCTCCCAACGAGCAGTACTTC.

The chain couples TRBV28 to TRBJ1-2, with 7 bases matching TRBD1. CDR1 and CDR2 (germline): MDHEN, SYDVKM. Trimming removed 2 bases from V and 5 bases from J; junction bases left unmatched: 11. This CDR3 is 16 amino acids long. CDR3 in amino acids: CASSLGGAARGYGYTF. CDR3 in DNA: TGTGCCAGCAGTTTAGGGGGAGCCGCCAGGGGGTATGGCTACACCTTC.

The chain has TRBV4-2 and TRBJ1-2; D is possibly TRBD1 (5 bases). V was cut by 1 base and J by 2 bases, with 11 bases left in between. The CDR3 loop spans 15 amino acids. CDR1 is LGHNA and CDR2 is YNFKEQ in the germline V gene. The CDR3 reads CASSQAQQDNYGYTF. The CDR3 nucleotides are TGTGCCAGCAGCCAAGCTCAACAGGACAACTATGGCTACACCTTC.

This chain connects TRBV7-8 to TRBJ2-7; 10 bases align to TRBD1. Per the germline V gene, CDR1 is SGHVS and CDR2 is FQNEAQ. V lost 5 bases, J lost 7 bases, and 8 bases stayed unmatched. This CDR3 spans 14 amino acids. In nucleotides, the CDR3 is TGTGCCAGCAGCGCCGGGACAGGGGCTGAAGAGCAGTACTTC. It encodes CASSAGTGAEEQYF.

The sample holds a few counts of this clonotype. V is TRBV7-2 and J is TRBJ1-1; 7 positions match TRBD1. The CDR3 runs to 13 residues. Germline loops: CDR1 SGHTA, CDR2 FQGNSA. The V segment lost 5 bases and the J segment 5 bases; nucleotides outside the gene matches: 5. The chain's CDR3 is CASSKAGGTEAFF. CDR3 bases: TGTGCCAGCAGCAAAGCAGGGGGGACTGAAGCTTTCTTT.

This chain uses TRBV4-1 with TRBJ2-1; no firm D call. The CDR3 covers 13 residues. Looked up from germline, CDR1 is MGHRA and CDR2 is YSYEKL. Between the trimmed V and J ends, which lost 5 bases and 8 bases, there was a span of 13 bases. CDR3: CASSSLSRDEQFF. CDR3 nucleotide sequence: TGCGCCAGCAGCTCCCTTTCTAGGGATGAGCAGTTCTTC.

This clonotype was seen only once. The rearrangement uses TRBV20-1 and TRBJ2-5, with D hard to call. V was shortened by 0 bases and J by 4 bases, with 12 bases between the two germline ends. Germline V CDR1 and CDR2: DFQATT, SNEGSKA (reference sequence). The CDR3 has 14 amino acids. The DNA of the CDR3 is TGCAGTGCTAGAGATTGGGCTGAGCGAGAGACCCAGTACTTC. Translated: CSARDWAERETQYF.

The genes are TRBV18 and TRBJ1-1; D gene unclear. V dropped 3 bases and J dropped 1 base, with 9 bases sitting between them. The CDR3 length is 14 residues. Germline V gene data show CDR1 as KGHSH and CDR2 as LQKENI. CDR3 protein: CASSPQYGNTEAFF. CDR3 sequence (DNA): TGTGCCAGCTCACCTCAGTACGGGAACACTGAAGCTTTCTTT. The variable domain in full, with the rest retrieved from reference TRBV18 and TRBJ1-1, is NAGVMQNPRHLVRRRGQEARLRCSPMKGHSHVYWYRQLPEEGLKFMVYLQKENIIDESGMPKERFSAEFPKEGPSILRIQQVVRGDSAAYFCASSPQYGNTEAFFGQGTRLTVV.

The chain couples TRBV30 to TRBJ2-7, with D uncertain. CDR3 size: 15 residues. CDR1 is GTSNPN, CDR2 SVGIG, per germline (reference sequence). Between the trimmed V and J ends, which lost 3 bases and 2 bases, there was a span of 17 bases. This chain's CDR3 is CAWRETKPGPYEQYV. CDR3 coding DNA: TGTGCCTGGAGGGAAACCAAACCGGGCCCCTACGAGCAGTACGTC.

The CDR3 sequence: CASSQAPGQLNTEAFF. Here the CDR3 DNA reads TGTGCCAGCAGCCAAGCCCCGGGACAGCTGAACACTGAAGCTTTCTTT. This sequence joins TRBV14 and TRBJ1-1; 7 bases agree with TRBD1. Losses at the gene ends were 1 base for V and 0 bases for J; bases not matched to a gene: 5. This CDR3 has 16 residues. CDR1 SGHDN and CDR2 FVKESK come from the germline V gene.